The 32 T cell receptor beta chains reported below all come from one sample, sequenced in a study of cytomegalovirus exposure and HLA in healthy donors. PCR employed 60 Vbeta and 13 Jbeta primers. Sequenced by immunoSEQ multiplex PCR; TCRdb stores in-frame clones only, minus some. The sample has 200,000 to 250,000 clones, 80% to 90% seen once; the top ten hold about 1%. Sequenced sample: PBMCs. Receptors originate from a woman between 18 and 30 years old in good health and CMV-seronegative.

The gene calls are TRBV11-2 and TRBJ2-3; D is possibly TRBD2 (7 bases). Germline V gene data show CDR1 as SGHAT and CDR2 as FQNNGV. V lost 4 bases, J lost 0 bases, and 20 bases lay in between. The CDR3 spans 18 residues. CDR3 region: CASSSPAETGGSTDTQYF. The DNA for the CDR3 is TGTGCCAGCAGCTCCCCGGCCGAAACGGGGGGCAGCACAGATACGCAGTATTTT.

This clone was seen just once. The J gene is TRBJ1-4, the V gene TRBV6-1, with D perhaps TRBD1 (5 bases). Germline values: CDR1 MNHNS, CDR2 SASEGT. Trimming shortened V by 6 bases and J by 8 bases, and 13 bases separated the two germline ends. The CDR3 covers 13 residues. DNA for the CDR3: TGTGCCAGCAGATCCGGGACTGGCGAAAAACTGTTTTTT. It codes for CASRSGTGEKLFF.

V gene TRBV19 combines with J gene TRBJ1-2, with a possible D match to TRBD1 (5 bases). This CDR3 has 15 amino acids. The ends were cut back, 3 bases at V and 2 bases at J, with 13 bases in the middle. Germline V gene sequence: CDR1 LNHDA, CDR2 SQIVND (reference sequence). The chain's CDR3 is CASSIPRQGNYGYTF. The CDR3 region has the DNA TGTGCCAGTAGTATCCCGCGGCAGGGCAACTATGGCTACACCTTC.

This clone was recorded once. This chain links TRBV10-3 with TRBJ2-1, with D uncertain. V lost 2 bases to trimming and J lost 3 bases, with 5 bases between them. Germline CDR1 and CDR2: ENHRY and SYGVKD. The length of the CDR3 is 13 residues. Written as DNA, the CDR3 is TGTGCCATCAGTGAGATCAGCTACAATGAGCAGTTCTTC. Its translation is CAISEISYNEQFF.

This chain connects TRBV19 to TRBJ1-2, with 8 bases fitting TRBD1. V was pared by 5 bases and J by 4 bases, with 6 bases of the junction left unmatched. This CDR3 is 14 amino acids long. From germline, CDR1 is LNHDA and CDR2 SQIVND (reference sequence). The CDR3 bases are TGTGCCAGTAGTTCCGGACAGGGCCCCTATGGCTACACCTTC. Translation gives CASSSGQGPYGYTF.

This chain uses TRBV5-1 with TRBJ2-5, with 8 nucleotides matching TRBD1. V was pared by 3 bases and J by 4 bases, with 5 bases of the junction left unmatched. CDR1 is SGHRS, CDR2 YFSETQ, per germline. This CDR3 is 14 amino acids long. CDR3 bases: TGCGCCAGCAGCTCTGACAGGGGTTCAGAGACCCAGTACTTC. It translates to CASSSDRGSETQYF.

This chain joins TRBV27 and TRBJ1-5; D gene uncertain. Per the germline V gene, CDR1 is MNHEY and CDR2 is SMNVEV (reference sequence). The length of the CDR3 is 13 residues. V was shortened by 3 bases and J by 1 base, with 4 bases between the two germline ends. The CDR3 here is CASSFQSNQPQHF. In nucleotides, the CDR3 is TGTGCCAGCAGTTTCCAGAGCAATCAGCCCCAGCATTTT.

This chain uses TRBV7-8 with TRBJ2-5; D is undetermined. The DNA end favors TRBJ2-7, so the J call may be wrong. This CDR3 has 16 amino acids. Germline CDR1 reads SGHVS; CDR2 reads FQNEAQ. This CDR3 reads CASSLTNPGFPYEQYF. The CDR3 DNA sequence: TGTGCCAGCAGCTTAACGAACCCCGGGTTCCCCTACGAGCAGTACTTC.

The genes are TRBV2 and TRBJ1-2; no firm D call. CDR3 size: 16 residues. The V and J ends lost 4 bases and 6 bases respectively, with 21 bases between them. The V gene's germline CDR1 is SNHLY and CDR2 FYNNEI. As DNA, the CDR3 is TGTGCCAGCAGTGCCCGCATGGTACCTACAGAGAATGGCTACACCTTC. This codes for CASSARMVPTENGYTF.

The chain carries TRBV2 and TRBJ1-6; D is unresolved. V lost 4 bases and J lost 1, with 8 bases in between. Per the germline V gene, CDR1 is SNHLY and CDR2 is FYNNEI. The length of the CDR3 is 15 residues. The CDR3 DNA follows: TGTGCCAGCAGTGTACGGAGGTCCTATAATTCACCCCTCCACTTT. Translation: CASSVRRSYNSPLHF.

The rearrangement uses TRBV2 and TRBJ2-5; tentative D call: TRBD2 (5 bases). V was shortened by 7 bases and J by 5 bases, with 14 bases between the two germline ends. CDR1 is SNHLY and CDR2 is FYNNEI in the germline V gene. This CDR3 comprises 13 residues. In nucleotides, the CDR3 is TGTGCCAGCATCCGAGGGCTTGGGGAGACCCAGTACTTC. It encodes CASIRGLGETQYF.

CDR3 in DNA: TGTGCCAGCAGTCGTGCCGGGGACAGTGAAAAAGAGACCCAGTACTTC. Encoded protein: CASSRAGDSEKETQYF. The chain couples TRBV7-9 to TRBJ2-5; 7 nucleotides match TRBD1. From germline, CDR1 is SEHNR and CDR2 FQNEAQ (reference sequence). The V segment lost 6 bases and the J segment 3 bases; nucleotides outside the gene matches: 13. The CDR3 has 16 amino acids. Full variable domain (remainder filled in from reference TRBV7-9 and TRBJ2-5): DTGVSQNPRHKITKRGQNVTFRCDPISEHNRLYWYRQTLGQGPEFLTYFQNEAQLEKSRLLSDRFSAERPKGSFSTLEIQRTEQGDSAMYLCASSRAGDSEKETQYFGPGTRLLVL.

This chain uses TRBV7-2 with TRBJ2-7; D is possibly TRBD2 (5 bases). The V gene's germline CDR1 is SGHTA and CDR2 FQGNSA. The ends were cut back, 0 bases at V and 1 base at J, with 10 bases in the middle. This CDR3 has 15 amino acids. This chain's CDR3 is CASSLAPTISYEQYF. CDR3 DNA sequence: TGTGCCAGCAGCTTAGCGCCGACTATTTCCTACGAGCAGTACTTC. Full variable domain (rest looked up from reference TRBV7-2 and TRBJ2-7): GAGVSQSPSNKVTEKGKDVELRCDPISGHTALYWYRQSLGQGLEFLIYFQGNSAPDKSGLPSDRFSAERTGGSVSTLTIQRTQQEDSAVYLCASSLAPTISYEQYFGPGTRLTVT.

This chain connects TRBV14 to TRBJ2-1; weak D call: TRBD1 (6 bases). This CDR3 has 15 amino acids. Looked up from germline, CDR1 is SGHDN and CDR2 is FVKESK. The V gene lost 0 bases and the J gene lost 2 bases, with 8 bases spanning the gap. CDR3 protein: CASSQEGGAYNEQFF. The DNA for the CDR3 is TGTGCCAGCAGCCAAGAAGGGGGTGCCTACAATGAGCAGTTCTTC. The variable domain in full, completed from reference TRBV14 and TRBJ2-1, reads EAGVTQFPSHSVIEKGQTVTLRCDPISGHDNLYWYRRVMGKEIKFLLHFVKESKQDESGMPNNRFLAERTGGTYSTLKVQPAELEDSGVYFCASSQEGGAYNEQFFGPGTRLTVL.

The chain carries TRBV19 and TRBJ1-4, with 9 bases that match TRBD1. From germline, CDR1 is LNHDA and CDR2 SQIVND (reference sequence). The CDR3 length is 14 residues. Trimming cost V 3 bases and J 8 bases; bases outside gene matches: 4. The CDR3 DNA sequence: TGTGCCAGTAGTATGAACAGGGGGCGCGAAAAACTGTTTTTT. This gives the protein CASSMNRGREKLFF.

This chain joins TRBV9 and TRBJ2-2, with D perhaps matching TRBD2 (6 bases). This CDR3 region has 18 residues. Deletions cut 3 bases from V and 4 bases from J, with 22 bases between. Germline V lookup: CDR1 SGDLS, CDR2 YYNGEE. The CDR3 loop is CASSAVTGLLRGTGELFF. CDR3 DNA: TGTGCCAGCAGCGCAGTCACGGGACTCCTACGGGGCACCGGGGAGCTGTTTTTT.

The V call is TRBV14, the J call TRBJ2-4; the D is unclear. The CDR3 is made up of 11 amino acids. V was pared by 0 bases and J by 10 bases, with 4 bases between. Germline V gives CDR1 SGHDN, CDR2 FVKESK. The CDR3 nucleotides are TGTGCCAGCAGCCAAGACAGTATTCAGTACTTC. Amino acid sequence: CASSQDSIQYF.

This clone was seen a single time. The chain uses TRBV10-1 and TRBJ2-1; possibly TRBD2 for D (5 bases). Germline CDR1 and CDR2: WNHNN and SYGVQD (reference sequence). CDR3 length: 14 amino acids. Trimming left V 4 bases short and J 1 base short, with 8 bases between. The CDR3 sequence: CASSGRESYNEQFF. CDR3 DNA: TGCGCCAGCAGTGGTAGGGAGTCCTACAATGAGCAGTTCTTC.

In this sample, this clone turned up a few times. The V call is TRBV7-8, the J call TRBJ2-1, with 8 bases that match TRBD1. V shed 4 bases, J shed 4 bases, and the junction held 15 bases outside the gene matches. The CDR3 extends over 18 amino acids. The germline CDR1 and CDR2 sequences are SGHVS and FQNEAQ. The DNA for the CDR3 is TGTGCCAGCAGCTCGGGACAGGACCATCCCACCTTATACAATGAGCAGTTCTTC. Translating it yields CASSSGQDHPTLYNEQFF.

The rearrangement joins TRBV5-1 to TRBJ2-2; D might be TRBD2 (5 bases). The length of the CDR3 is 14 residues. V was cut by 0 bases and J by 4 bases, with 7 bases left in between. Germline V CDR1 and CDR2: SGHRS, YFSETQ. In DNA, the CDR3 is TGCGCCAGCAGCTTGGTACGGGGCACCGGGGAGCTGTTTTTT. It is translated as CASSLVRGTGELFF.

About this clone: The junction departs from the called germline gene at one end, perhaps through a read error. The genes are TRBV23-1 and TRBJ1-5; the match to TRBD1 covers 10 bases. TRBV23-1 is an ORF for which the function is uncertain. CDR3 length: 12 amino acids. DNA of the CDR3: TGCGCCAGCAGTCAGCCCGGACAGGGGGAGGTCTTT. It is translated as CASSQPGQGEVF.

V gene TRBV4-3 combines with J gene TRBJ2-5, with 9 bases that match TRBD2. Germline trimming cut 0 bases from V and 3 bases from J; bases unmatched to any gene: 5. The CDR3 runs 16 residues. The V gene's germline CDR1 is LGHNA and CDR2 YSLEER. The CDR3 loop reads CASSQDPAGGKETQYF. The CDR3 DNA sequence: TGCGCCAGCAGCCAAGATCCAGCGGGGGGAAAAGAGACCCAGTACTTC.

This chain joins TRBV7-6 and TRBJ2-5; 10 bases are a match to TRBD2. The CDR3 loop spans 15 amino acids. CDR1 and CDR2 (germline): SGHVS, FNYEAQ. Germline trimming cut 2 bases from V and 5 bases from J; bases unmatched to any gene: 5. The CDR3 coding sequence is TGTGCCAGCAGCTTAAATAGCGGGGGGAGGGAGACCCAGTACTTC. Translating it yields CASSLNSGGRETQYF.

The chain has TRBV4-3 and TRBJ2-3, with 8 nucleotides matching TRBD2. The CDR3 is 13 amino acids. Unmatched junction bases numbered 6, after V lost 2 bases and J lost 11 bases. Germline V gene data show CDR1 as LGHNA and CDR2 as YSLEER. The CDR3 sequence is CASSQRGGGRQYF. CDR3 coding DNA: TGCGCCAGCAGCCAACGGGGCGGGGGGCGGCAGTATTTT.

The J gene is TRBJ2-1, the V gene TRBV7-9; TRBD2 might be the D (7 bases). The CDR3 is made up of 13 amino acids. CDR1 SEHNR and CDR2 FQNEAQ come from the germline V gene (reference sequence). The V and J ends lost 5 bases and 9 bases respectively, with 14 bases between them. The CDR3: CASSPRGAGEQFF. The CDR3 DNA is TGTGCCAGCAGCCCCCGGGGGGCGGGTGAGCAGTTCTTC.

This rearrangement joins TRBV5-5 to TRBJ1-2; unclear D gene. The length of the CDR3 is 14 residues. V was shortened by 1 base and J by 3 bases, with 10 bases between the two germline ends. CDR1 is SGHKS and CDR2 is YYEKEE in the germline V gene (reference sequence). Here the CDR3 DNA reads TGTGCCAGCAGCTTGACCGGGTTAGACTATGGCTACACCTTC. Translated: CASSLTGLDYGYTF. The full variable domain, completed using reference TRBV5-5 and TRBJ1-2, is DAGVTQSPTHLIKTRGQQVTLRCSPISGHKSVSWYQQVLGQGPQFIFQYYEKEERGRGNFPDRFSARQFPNYSSELNVNALLLGDSALYLCASSLTGLDYGYTFGSGTRLTVV.

This clone appeared once. The chain couples TRBV7-6 to TRBJ2-2, with 9 bases matching TRBD2. The germline V gene has CDR1 SGHVS and CDR2 FNYEAQ. The CDR3 length is 15 residues. J gave up 4 bases and V 4 bases, and 4 bases lay outside the gene matches. CDR3 region: CASSSTSGFTGELFF. The CDR3 nucleotides are TGTGCCAGCAGCTCGACTAGCGGATTCACCGGGGAGCTGTTTTTT.

Worth noting for this clone: Its ends do not fully match the called genes, so a read error is possible. The chain recombines TRBV2 with TRBJ1-2; maybe TRBD1 (6 bases). Germline V lookup: CDR1 SNHLY, CDR2 FYNNEI. The CDR3 consists of 13 residues. CDR3 region: CASSSDRTDGHTF. CDR3 in DNA: TGTGCCAGCAGCTCCGACAGGACCGATGGCCACACCTTC.

This sequence joins TRBV5-5 and TRBJ1-2; the match to TRBD1 covers 9 bases. The CDR3 is 16 residues long. V was pared by 0 bases and J by 4 bases, with 7 bases of the junction left unmatched. Germline CDR1 SGHKS, CDR2 YYEKEE (reference sequence). The CDR3 sequence is CASSLVGTGRTYGYTF. The CDR3 DNA follows: TGTGCCAGCAGCTTGGTCGGGACAGGGCGAACCTATGGCTACACCTTC.

The CDR3 DNA sequence: TGCGCCAGCAGCTTAGGGGGAGAGGGGGAGACCCAGTACTTC. Amino acid sequence: CASSLGGEGETQYF. The chain uses TRBV5-1 and TRBJ2-5; possible D gene TRBD1, 6 bases. This CDR3 region has 14 residues. Germline V CDR1 and CDR2: SGHRS, YFSETQ. Between the trimmed V and J ends, which lost 2 bases and 5 bases, there was a span of 13 bases. Full variable domain (outside the CDR3, taken from reference TRBV5-1 and TRBJ2-5): KAGVTQTPRYLIKTRGQQVTLSCSPISGHRSVSWYQQTPGQGLQFLFEYFSETQRNKGNFPGRFSGRQFSNSRSEMNVSTLELGDSALYLCASSLGGEGETQYFGPGTRLLVL.

The genes are TRBV5-4 and TRBJ2-5; 9 bases line up with TRBD1. The germline V gene has CDR1 SGHNT and CDR2 YYREEE (reference sequence). V gave up 4 bases and J gave up 4 bases; unmatched junction bases: 8. The CDR3 consists of 15 residues. CDR3 protein: CASSRQQGAGETQYF. CDR3 sequence (DNA): TGTGCCAGCAGCCGACAACAGGGGGCTGGAGAGACCCAGTACTTC.

This rearrangement joins TRBV4-1 to TRBJ2-1, with D maybe TRBD2 (7 bases). Trimming removed 5 bases from V and 1 base from J, with 15 bases in between. Germline lookup yields CDR1 MGHRA and CDR2 YSYEKL. The CDR3 is made up of 16 amino acids. The CDR3 nucleotides are TGCGCCAGCAGCATCCCGGGGGGCGGATCCTACAATGAGCAGTTCTTC. Amino acids: CASSIPGGGSYNEQFF.